This T cell receptor beta chain was obtained from a study of T cell clones after liver transplantation. As for the study in general: Immunosuppression withdrawal was tried within 2 years after liver transplantation in this trial. The study's findings and limits: Post-transplant, graft-donor-reactive CD4 TCRbeta sequences in blood dropped significantly in 5 of 8 subjects. The donor-reactive repertoire was only partly measurable in a couple of subjects, lacking donor cells. Migration into the graft, not deletion, may explain lost graft donor-reactive T cells.

Sequenced by immunoSEQ multiplex PCR; TCRdb stores in-frame clones only, minus some. The table shows around 97,000 clones, with about 86% occurring only once. A remark on this clone: Its specificity is unknown.

This CDR3 contains 15 residues. Germline V gives CDR1 SGHRS, CDR2 YFSETQ. Trimming took off 3 bases at V and 2 bases at J, with 15 bases between the two ends. The material sequenced was CD4+ T cells from blood, taken around 49 months after liver transplant. The clonotype comes from a human patient who received a liver transplant. Some T cells may trace back to the graft donor. This sequence joins TRBV5-1 and TRBJ2-7, with D perhaps matching TRBD2 (7 bases). The CDR3 sequence is CASSSGGGATYEQYF. In DNA form, the CDR3 reads TGCGCCAGCAGCTCGGGGGGCGGAGCGACCTACGAGCAGTACTTC.